The 11 T cell receptor beta chains below all came from one sample that was sequenced in a study of immune evolution from preneoplasia to lung adenocarcinoma. Sequenced by immunoSEQ multiplex PCR; TCRdb stores in-frame clones only, minus some. In the table there are some 15,000 clones, about four fifths of which are singletons. Sequencing was done on a sample of FFPE minimally invasive lung adenocarcinoma tissue. Receptors were obtained from a person aged 55-80 years with lung adenocarcinoma.

V is TRBV30 and J is TRBJ1-2, with D perhaps matching TRBD1 (5 bases). Trimming removed 3 bases from V and 8 bases from J, with 16 bases in between. CDR3 size: 13 residues. Germline V CDR1 and CDR2: GTSNPN, SVGIG (reference sequence). In nucleotides, the CDR3 is TGTGCCTGGAGCTTTGCGGGGGTTGGCGGCTACACCTTC. Translating gives CAWSFAGVGGYTF.

In nucleotides, the CDR3 is TGTGCCAGCAGCTTAAACCCAGGGAATGCTGGAAACACCATATATTTT. Residues: CASSLNPGNAGNTIYF. The V and J genes are TRBV7-8 and TRBJ1-3; maybe TRBD1 (5 bases). Germline V CDR1 and CDR2: SGHVS, FQNEAQ. V was trimmed by 2 bases and J by 2 bases, leaving 13 bases between them. CDR3 length equals 16 residues.

This chain connects TRBV6-5 to TRBJ2-7, with 11 bases aligning to TRBD2. The CDR3 has 15 amino acids. The germline CDR1 and CDR2 sequences are MNHEY and SVGAGI. The V gene end was trimmed by 6 bases and the J gene end by 2 bases; junction bases not matched to a gene: 6. In nucleotides, the CDR3 is TGTGCCAGCAGACCCGGGACTAGCGGACCCTACGAGCAGTACTTC. This encodes CASRPGTSGPYEQYF.

The chain combines TRBV27 with TRBJ2-4; D ambiguous. The CDR3 consists of 14 residues. In germline, CDR1 is MNHEY, CDR2 SMNVEV (reference sequence). V lost 2 bases, J lost 0 bases, and 5 bases lay in between. In DNA form, the CDR3 reads TGTGCCAGCAGTTTAAACCTAGCCAAAAACATTCAGTACTTC. It encodes CASSLNLAKNIQYF.

This clone showed up just a few times. CDR3 residues: CASSRQTGFGANVLTF. CDR3 DNA sequence: TGTGCCAGCAGCCGCCAGACGGGGTTCGGAGCCAACGTCCTGACTTTC. V is TRBV14 and J is TRBJ2-6, with a tentative D call TRBD2 (5 bases). CDR3 length: 16 amino acids. CDR1 and CDR2 (germline): SGHDN, FVKESK. The V gene lost 4 bases and the J gene lost 7 bases, with 17 bases spanning the gap.

The chain carries TRBV19 and TRBJ1-1; unclear D gene. In germline, CDR1 is LNHDA, CDR2 SQIVND (reference sequence). The CDR3 sequence is 14 residues long. The V end lost 0 bases, the J end lost 4 bases, and 9 bases lay between the germline ends. This CDR3 is CASSIDQVVTEAFF. DNA for the CDR3: TGTGCCAGTAGTATAGATCAGGTGGTCACTGAAGCTTTCTTT.

The V call is TRBV11-1, the J call TRBJ2-3; possible D gene TRBD2, 5 bases. The CDR3 consists of 18 residues. Per germline, CDR1 SGHAT and CDR2 FQDESV (reference sequence). V was cut by 1 base and J by 4 bases, with 21 bases left in between. This CDR3 reads CASSLDISAGSRSDTQYF. In nucleotides, the CDR3 is TGTGCCAGCAGCTTAGATATCTCGGCTGGGAGTAGGTCAGATACGCAGTATTTT.

The V gene is TRBV7-9, the J gene TRBJ1-1, with 7 positions matching TRBD1. The CDR3 has 16 residues. Germline V gene sequence: CDR1 SEHNR, CDR2 FQNEAQ (reference sequence). V dropped 5 bases and J dropped 1; count of bases not matched to a gene: 10. The CDR3 spells CASSPQGWLGNTEAFF. CDR3 sequence (DNA): TGTGCCAGCAGCCCACAGGGGTGGTTGGGGAACACTGAAGCTTTCTTT.

The CDR3 loop is CAWSPSRGQYSNQPQHF. The CDR3, as DNA: TGTGCCTGGAGTCCGTCGCGGGGTCAATATAGCAATCAGCCCCAGCATTTT. The chain employs TRBV30 and TRBJ1-5; D remains ambiguous. Germline lookup yields CDR1 GTSNPN and CDR2 SVGIG (reference sequence). This CDR3 spans 17 amino acids. Trimming removed 2 bases from V and 0 bases from J, with 17 bases in between.

The V and J genes are TRBV19 and TRBJ1-5; 9 nucleotides agree with TRBD1. V was pared by 7 bases and J by 5 bases, with 9 bases of the junction left unmatched. In germline, CDR1 is LNHDA, CDR2 SQIVND (reference sequence). The CDR3 spans 15 residues. The CDR3 DNA follows: TGTGCCAGTACCTACGGACAGGGGACGTATCAGCCCCAGCATTTT. Its translation: CASTYGQGTYQPQHF.

The V gene is TRBV19, the J gene TRBJ1-1, with 10 bases aligning to TRBD1. The trim removed 6 bases at V and 5 bases at J, leaving 0 bases unmatched. The germline V gene has CDR1 LNHDA and CDR2 SQIVND (reference sequence). The CDR3 is made up of 12 amino acids. In DNA form, the CDR3 reads TGTGCCAGTAGGGACAGGGGGACTGAAGCTTTCTTT. This gives the protein CASRDRGTEAFF. Together with reference TRBV19 and TRBJ1-1, the CDR3 gives the full variable domain: DGGITQSPKYLFRKEGQNVTLSCEQNLNHDAMYWYRQDPGQGLRLIYYSQIVNDFQKGDIAEGYSVSREKKESFPLTVTSAQKNPTAFYLCASRDRGTEAFFGQGTRLTVV.